This T cell receptor beta chain was identified in a study of blood T cell repertoires in COVID-19. As for the study in general: Acute-phase and convalescent COVID-19 samples originated in the United States, Italy and Spain. Sources were T cells, B-cell-depleted T cells, or PBMCs; the material itself was cDNA or gDNA.

Germline V gives CDR1 SGHNT, CDR2 YYREEE (reference sequence). After removal of 2 bases from V and 6 bases from J, the junction contained 7 bases not matched to a gene. The CDR3 consists of 14 residues. Study processing details: Amplification from reference gene primers served as the basis for estimated nucleated cell counts. Sequenced by immunoSEQ multiplex PCR; TCRdb stores in-frame clones only, minus some. The DNA was the basis for D and trimming; V, J and clone size are from that table. Altogether roughly 60,000 clones are present, approximately 88% being singletons, with the ten largest covering 10%.

The receptor was derived from a man aged 25 to 40 with COVID-19, enrolled during active disease. The sample consisted of peripheral blood. The chain has TRBV5-4 and TRBJ1-1; TRBD1 matches 7 bases. The CDR3 loop reads CASSFKQGLAEAFF. The CDR3 DNA reads TGTGCCAGCAGCTTTAAACAGGGGCTGGCTGAAGCTTTCTTT.